Below, 2 T cell receptor beta chains from the same sample are listed, as sequenced in a study of regulatory T cells in long-lasting Graves disease. In building TCR beta libraries, iRepertoire HTBI primers were used together with Arm-PCR of CDR3 regions. TCRdb passed the multiplex PCR reads through MiXCR, listing each CDR3 protein once. The table lists roughly 450,000 distinct CDR3 sequences, roughly a quarter of them singletons. Documented time point: persistent/refractory GD, antithyroid drugs over 5 years with positive TRAb. The TCR library used RNA extracted from PBMCs. The material was peripheral blood mononuclear cells (PBMCs), obtained when the disease was refractory, from a patient treated with antithyroid drugs. Receptors originate from a female donor with Graves disease.

In this sample, this clonotype turned up a few times. The J gene is TRBJ1-5, the V gene TRBV7-2; D remains ambiguous. Trimming removed 1 base at V and 5 bases at J, with 24 bases between. Germline V gene lookup returns CDR1 SGHTA and CDR2 FQGNSA. CDR3 length equals 19 residues. The CDR3 DNA is TGTGCCAGCAGCTTAGTGGGCCGCCGGTCCCAAACTATTTATCAGCCCCAGCATTTT. This codes for CASSLVGRRSQTIYQPQHF.

The table lists this clonotype with a few counts. The rearrangement uses TRBV20-1 and TRBJ1-3; TRBD1 matches 7 bases. The length of the CDR3 is 15 residues. V shed 5 bases, J shed 1 base, and the junction held 8 bases outside the gene matches. Germline V CDR1 and CDR2: DFQATT, SNEGSKA (reference sequence). The CDR3 protein is CSAATETGSGNTIYF. The CDR3 DNA reads TGCAGTGCTGCGACCGAGACAGGGTCTGGAAACACCATATATTTT.